This T cell receptor (beta chain) is drawn from a study of blood T cell repertoires in COVID-19. Study-wide background: The origin of the acute and convalescent COVID-19 samples was the United States, Italy and Spain. PBMCs, B-cell-depleted T cells, or T cells were the source of the cDNA or gDNA that made up the material.

V shed 0 bases and J shed 1 base, with 7 bases lying between them. Germline V gene data show CDR1 as SGDLS and CDR2 as YYNGEE. This CDR3 is built from 14 residues. One Seattle source followed patients from active infection through their disease course. Generated by immunoSEQ multiplex PCR, the TCRdb table keeps only in-frame clones and is missing some. The sample has over 200,000 clones, about 91% seen once. Material for sequencing was peripheral blood. The rearrangement joins TRBV9 to TRBJ2-5; D is undetermined. The receptor comes from a person aged 18 to 30 with COVID-19, enrolled during active disease. The CDR3 loop is CASSVAGSQETQYF. The CDR3 coding sequence is TGTGCCAGCAGCGTAGCCGGTAGCCAAGAGACCCAGTACTTC.